This T cell receptor beta chain was documented in a study of T-cell memory formation after mild COVID-19. Trimming took 6 bases from V and 0 from J; bases not matched to a gene: 6. Germline CDR1 is MGHDK and CDR2 is SYGVNS. The CDR3 has 15 amino acids. Study findings and constraints: Most CD4+ clones that shrank were in CM and EM, while CD8+ ones turned up in EMRA.

Of note for this clonotype: Its target is not known.

TCRdb ran MiXCR on the 5' RACE reads and lists one entry per CDR3 protein. The data contain fewer than 250,000 distinct CDR3 sequences, about 10% of them singletons. The sequenced sample consisted of PBMCs or a T cell subset sorted from them (not recorded which). The TCR originated in a man aged 18 to 29 who had mild COVID-19 (a few samples of this study predate the infection). Cell type and time point are not known. The chain combines TRBV25-1 with TRBJ1-1, with TRBD1 identical over 8 bases. This chain's CDR3 is CASRGQGSMNTEAFF. CDR3 sequence (DNA): TGTGCCAGCAGAGGACAGGGATCAATGAACACTGAAGCTTTCTTT.